One sample yielded the 10 T cell receptor beta chains listed below, sequenced in a study of T cells after yellow fever vaccination. TCRdb re-derived calls from the 5' RACE reads in MiXCR, one entry per CDR3 protein. The sample lists over 150,000 distinct CDR3 sequences; under 7.5% were seen once. The material sequenced was CD4+ T cells sorted from PBMCs, taken 5 to 6 days after the first yellow fever vaccination. These receptors all come from a man between 18 and 35 years old who received the YFV17D yellow fever vaccine.

The rearrangement uses TRBV18 and TRBJ2-1, with a possible D match to TRBD1 (6 bases). The ends were cut back, 5 bases at V and 6 bases at J, with 14 bases in the middle. The length of the CDR3 is 14 residues. Germline CDR1 and CDR2: KGHSH and LQKENI. CDR3 coding DNA: TGTGCCAGCTCAAGGGGACAAGAACTCAATGAGCAGTTCTTC. It codes for CASSRGQELNEQFF.

This clonotype was seen more than once but under ten times. V gene TRBV11-2 combines with J gene TRBJ2-3; tentatively, D is TRBD2 (5 bases). The CDR3 is 15 amino acids. Per germline, CDR1 SGHAT and CDR2 FQNNGV. Trimming shortened V by 0 bases and J by 8 bases, and 15 bases separated the two germline ends. In DNA, the CDR3 is TGTGCCAGCAGCTTAGAGCATGAGGGTCTCGGTACGCAGTATTTT. Translating it yields CASSLEHEGLGTQYF.

This clonotype was observed many times. This sequence joins TRBV4-1 and TRBJ2-1; 7 bases agree with TRBD1. This CDR3 comprises 15 residues. With V trimmed by 1 base and J by 4 bases, 4 bases remained unmatched. Germline CDR1 and CDR2: MGHRA and YSYEKL. The CDR3 sequence is CASSQAGTAYNEQFF. DNA of the CDR3: TGCGCCAGCAGCCAAGCCGGGACAGCGTACAATGAGCAGTTCTTC.

This clonotype was seen many times. This chain links TRBV12-3 or TRBV12-4 with TRBJ1-6; D unclear. Deletions cut 10 bases from V and 10 bases from J, with 14 bases between. CDR3 length: 12 amino acids. The CDR3 DNA is TGTGCCACCTCCCAAGGCAAGTCACCCCTCCACTTT. Its protein is CATSQGKSPLHF.

This clonotype occurred many times. The CDR3 region is CASSLQGYSTDTQYF. DNA of the CDR3: TGTGCCAGCAGTCTCCAGGGTTATAGCACAGATACGCAGTATTTT. The rearrangement uses TRBV28 and TRBJ2-3; possible D gene TRBD1, 5 bases. Per germline, CDR1 MDHEN and CDR2 SYDVKM. V dropped 5 bases and J dropped 0 bases, with 12 bases sitting between them. The length of the CDR3 is 15 residues.

On this clonotype itself: This may be a read error, as it is one base from a much larger clone. The chain joins TRBV29-1 to TRBJ1-1; 8 nucleotides line up with TRBD1. With V trimmed by 8 bases and J by 1 base, 3 bases remained unmatched. This CDR3 is built from 12 residues. Germline values: CDR1 SQVTM, CDR2 ANQGSEA. CDR3 protein: CSIGQGNTEAFF. For the CDR3, the DNA is TGCAGCATTGGACAGGGGAACACTGAAGCTTTCTTT.

In its sample, this clonotype was seen many times. The genes are TRBV5-1 and TRBJ1-2; D is unresolved. This CDR3 has 14 residues. V gave up 0 bases and J gave up 7 bases, with 13 bases separating them. Germline assignment: CDR1 SGHRS and CDR2 YFSETQ. CDR3 amino acids: CASSLDVRDGGYTF. The CDR3 region has the DNA TGCGCCAGCAGCTTGGATGTTAGGGATGGTGGCTACACCTTC.

Ten or more counts support this clonotype. V and J are TRBV25-1 and TRBJ2-1; D unclear. CDR1 is MGHDK, CDR2 SYGVNS, per germline. CDR3 length: 12 amino acids. V lost 3 bases, J lost 10 bases, and 10 bases lay in between. This chain's CDR3 is CASSDYLEEQFF. The CDR3 DNA sequence: TGTGCCAGCAGTGATTATCTGGAAGAGCAGTTCTTC.

This clonotype was seen many times. The V gene is TRBV6-2 or TRBV6-3, the J gene TRBJ2-2; D uncertain. Between the trimmed V and J ends, which lost 5 bases and 0 bases, there was a span of 19 bases. In germline, CDR1 is MNHEY, CDR2 SVGEGT. This CDR3 is 18 amino acids long. In nucleotides, the CDR3 is TGTGCCAGCAGTATCCTCCTGTCGGTTCGCGCGAACACCGGGGAGCTGTTTTTT. Its protein is CASSILLSVRANTGELFF.

This clonotype has a handful of counts. In DNA form, the CDR3 reads TGTGCCAGCAGCTCTAGGAGACGGCAGGGGGCTCTCAATGAGCAGTTCTTC. Encoded protein: CASSSRRRQGALNEQFF. The chain has TRBV7-6 and TRBJ2-1, with 8 bases aligning to TRBD1. V lost 4 bases to trimming and J lost 6 bases; unmatched junction nucleotides: 14. CDR1 and CDR2 from the germline V gene are SGHVS and FNYEAQ. There are 17 residues in the CDR3.